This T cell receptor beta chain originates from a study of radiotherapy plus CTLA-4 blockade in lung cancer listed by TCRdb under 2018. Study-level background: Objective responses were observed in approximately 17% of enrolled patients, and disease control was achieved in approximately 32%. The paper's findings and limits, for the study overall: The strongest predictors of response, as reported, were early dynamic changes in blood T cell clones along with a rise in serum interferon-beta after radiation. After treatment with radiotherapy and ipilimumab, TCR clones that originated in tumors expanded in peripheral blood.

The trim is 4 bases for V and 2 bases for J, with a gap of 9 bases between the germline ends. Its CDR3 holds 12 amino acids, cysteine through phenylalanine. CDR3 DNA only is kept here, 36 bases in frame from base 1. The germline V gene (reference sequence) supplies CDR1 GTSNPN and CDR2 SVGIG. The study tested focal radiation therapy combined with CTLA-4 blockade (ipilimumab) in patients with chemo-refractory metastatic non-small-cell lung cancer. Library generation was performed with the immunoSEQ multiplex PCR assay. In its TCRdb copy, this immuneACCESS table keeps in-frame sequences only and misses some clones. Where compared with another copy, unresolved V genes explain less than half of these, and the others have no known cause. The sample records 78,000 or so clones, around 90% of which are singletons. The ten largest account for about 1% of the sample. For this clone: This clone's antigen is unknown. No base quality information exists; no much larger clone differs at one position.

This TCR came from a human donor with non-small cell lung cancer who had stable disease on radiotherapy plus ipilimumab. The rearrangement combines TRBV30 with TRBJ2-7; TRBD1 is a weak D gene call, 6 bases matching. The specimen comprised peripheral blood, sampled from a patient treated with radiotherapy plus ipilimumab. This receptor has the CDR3 CAWTRDTYEQYF. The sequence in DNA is TGTGCCTGGACCCGGGACACCTACGAGCAGTACTTC.